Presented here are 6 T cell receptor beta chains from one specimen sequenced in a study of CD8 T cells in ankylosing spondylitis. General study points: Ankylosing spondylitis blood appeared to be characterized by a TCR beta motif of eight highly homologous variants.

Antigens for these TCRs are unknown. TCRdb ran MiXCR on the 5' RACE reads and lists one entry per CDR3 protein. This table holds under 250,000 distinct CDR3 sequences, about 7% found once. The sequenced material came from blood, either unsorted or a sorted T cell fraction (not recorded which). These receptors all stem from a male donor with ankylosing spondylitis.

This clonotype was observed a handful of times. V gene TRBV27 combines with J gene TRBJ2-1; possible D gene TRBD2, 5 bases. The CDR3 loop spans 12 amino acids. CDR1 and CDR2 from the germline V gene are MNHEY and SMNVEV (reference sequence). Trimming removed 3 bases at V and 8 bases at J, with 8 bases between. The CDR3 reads CASSFSGYEQFF. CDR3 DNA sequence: TGTGCCAGCAGTTTCTCGGGATATGAGCAGTTCTTC.

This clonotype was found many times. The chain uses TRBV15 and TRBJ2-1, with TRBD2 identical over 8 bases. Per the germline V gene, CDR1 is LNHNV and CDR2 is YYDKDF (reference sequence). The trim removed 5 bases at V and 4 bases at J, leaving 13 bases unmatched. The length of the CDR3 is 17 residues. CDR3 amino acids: CATSGGGGGTAYNEQFF. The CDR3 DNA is TGTGCCACCAGCGGTGGAGGCGGGGGGACCGCTTACAATGAGCAGTTCTTC.

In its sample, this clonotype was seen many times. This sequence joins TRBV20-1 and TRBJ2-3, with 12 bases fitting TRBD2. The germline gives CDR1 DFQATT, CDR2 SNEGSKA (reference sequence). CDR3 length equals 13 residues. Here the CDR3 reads CIPTSGSPDTQYF. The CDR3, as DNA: TGCATTCCGACTAGCGGGAGCCCAGATACGCAGTATTTT.

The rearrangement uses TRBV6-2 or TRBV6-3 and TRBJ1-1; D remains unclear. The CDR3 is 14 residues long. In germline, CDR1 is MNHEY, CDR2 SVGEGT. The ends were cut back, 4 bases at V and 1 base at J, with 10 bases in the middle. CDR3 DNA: TGTGCCAGCAGTTCCCTGCGGACGAACACTGAAGCTTTCTTT. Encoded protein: CASSSLRTNTEAFF.

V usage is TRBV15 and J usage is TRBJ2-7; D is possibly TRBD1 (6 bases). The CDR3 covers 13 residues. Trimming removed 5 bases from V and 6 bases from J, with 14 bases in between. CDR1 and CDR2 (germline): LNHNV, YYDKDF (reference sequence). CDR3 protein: CATSPGPQGEQYF. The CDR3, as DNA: TGTGCCACCAGCCCCGGACCACAGGGCGAGCAGTACTTC. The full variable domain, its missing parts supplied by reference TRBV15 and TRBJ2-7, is DAMVIQNPRYQVTQFGKPVTLSCSQTLNHNVMYWYQQKSSQAPKLLFHYYDKDFNNEADTPDNFQSRRPNTSFCFLDIRSPGLGDTAMYLCATSPGPQGEQYFGPGTRLTVT.

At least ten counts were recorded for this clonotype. The CDR3 nucleotides read TGTGCCAGCAGATTCGGGGGATCATCCTACGAGCAGTACTTC. Protein sequence: CASRFGGSSYEQYF. The rearrangement uses TRBV6-1 and TRBJ2-7, with a weak D call TRBD2 (6 bases). The CDR3 spans 14 residues. The V gene's germline CDR1 is MNHNS and CDR2 SASEGT. V lost 6 bases to trimming and J lost 1 base, with 13 bases between them.